This TCR beta chain was sequenced during a study of T cell repertoires in cytomegalovirus infection. TCRdb called the reads again in MiXCR, with one record for every CDR3 protein. This sample yields about half a million distinct CDR3 sequences, of which roughly a third are seen a single time; about 17% belongs to the top ten. This CDR3 spans 16 amino acids. Germline CDR1 SGHTA, CDR2 FQGNSA. As regards this clonotype: Its antigen is unknown. This may be a read error, as it is one base from a much larger clone.

The clonotype comes from a human donor in good health (CMV status not recorded). Some clones in this sample may be carry-over from other donors' samples. The sequences come from cultured PBMCs, collected from culture after CMV antigen stimulation. This rearrangement joins TRBV7-2 to TRBJ1-2, with 7 bases lining up with TRBD1. As DNA, the CDR3 is TGTGCCAACAGCCCTAAGACAGGGATGTTGTCCTATGGCTACACCTTC. Amino acid sequence: CANSPKTGMLSYGYTF.